This section outlines one T cell receptor beta chain sequence together with its context. Original analysis: Estimation of nucleated cell counts was performed using reference gene primer amplification. Data came from immunoSEQ multiplex PCR; TCRdb stores just in-frame clones and leaves some out. That table furnishes V, J and clone size, whereas the DNA furnished D and trimming. Of 140,000 to 150,000 clones in the sample, roughly 75% were seen once. This sample stems from a study of blood T cell repertoires in COVID-19. CDR1 and CDR2 (germline): SQVTM, ANQGSEA. V was trimmed by 4 bases and J by 0 bases, leaving 12 bases between them. This CDR3 spans 14 amino acids.

The rearrangement links TRBV29-1 to TRBJ1-2, with D possibly matching TRBD1 (5 bases). Sequencing was carried out using PBMCs or T cells enriched from blood (not recorded which). The sequence was obtained from a woman between 50 and 59 years old who had recovered from COVID-19. The CDR3 spells CSVAKGPSNYGYTF. CDR3 nucleotide sequence: TGCAGCGTTGCGAAGGGGCCGTCTAACTATGGCTACACCTTC.